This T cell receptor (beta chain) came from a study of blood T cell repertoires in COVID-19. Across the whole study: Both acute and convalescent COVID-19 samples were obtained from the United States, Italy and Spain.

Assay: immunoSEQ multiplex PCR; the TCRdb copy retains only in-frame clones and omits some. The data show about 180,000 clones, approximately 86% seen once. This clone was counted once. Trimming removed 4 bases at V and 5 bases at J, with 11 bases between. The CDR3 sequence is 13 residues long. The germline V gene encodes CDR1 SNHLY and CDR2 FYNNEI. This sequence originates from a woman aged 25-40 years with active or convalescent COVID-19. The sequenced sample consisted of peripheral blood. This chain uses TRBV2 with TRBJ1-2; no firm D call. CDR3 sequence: CASSGGRNYGYTF. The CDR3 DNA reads TGTGCCAGCAGTGGCGGGAGAAATTATGGCTACACCTTC.